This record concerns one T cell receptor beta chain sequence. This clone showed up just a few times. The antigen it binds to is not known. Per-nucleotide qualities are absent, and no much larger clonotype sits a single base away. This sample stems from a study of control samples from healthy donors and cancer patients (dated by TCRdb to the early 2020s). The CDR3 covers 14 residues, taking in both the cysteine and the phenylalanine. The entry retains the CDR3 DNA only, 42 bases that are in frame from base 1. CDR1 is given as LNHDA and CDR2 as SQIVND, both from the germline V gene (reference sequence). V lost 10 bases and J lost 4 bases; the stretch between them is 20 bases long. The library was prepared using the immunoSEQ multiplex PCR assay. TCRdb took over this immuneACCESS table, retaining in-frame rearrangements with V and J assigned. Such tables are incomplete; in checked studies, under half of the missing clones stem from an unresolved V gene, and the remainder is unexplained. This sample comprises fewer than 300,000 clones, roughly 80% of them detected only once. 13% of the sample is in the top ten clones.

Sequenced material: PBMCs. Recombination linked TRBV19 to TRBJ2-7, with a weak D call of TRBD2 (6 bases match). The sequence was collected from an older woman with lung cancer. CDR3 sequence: CATHDGTRVYEQYF. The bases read TGTGCCACTCACGACGGGACTCGGGTTTACGAGCAGTACTTC.